This TCR beta chain was sequenced during a study of response to subunit inactivated influenza vaccine. General study results and limits: Each seasonal influenza vaccination recruits few new T cells, the authors suggested.

TCRdb processed the RT-PCR reads anew with MiXCR; each CDR3 protein has one entry. The sample lists 450,000 to 500,000 distinct CDR3 sequences, roughly 9.7% occurring once. Points on this clonotype: What it recognizes is unknown.

The source of this sequence is a man over 45 who received an inactivated influenza vaccine. The sample in question was PBMCs from blood, obtained around seven weeks after vaccination.

The CDR3 region has the DNA TGTGCCAGCACCTCAGTGGGGGACTTGCTCTACGAGCAGTACTTC. Translating it yields CASTSVGDLLYEQYF. V gene TRBV28 combines with J gene TRBJ2-7; a possible D gene is TRBD2 (6 bases). In germline, CDR1 is MDHEN, CDR2 SYDVKM. This CDR3 region has 15 residues. V dropped 7 bases and J dropped 3 bases, with 19 bases sitting between them.